This T cell receptor (beta chain) is from a study of memory CD4+ T cells and cytomegalovirus serostatus. With 5 bases clipped from V and 5 bases from J, the junction kept 11 bases outside the gene matches. Germline CDR1 is MNHEY and CDR2 is SMNVEV (reference sequence). This CDR3 spans 16 amino acids. Single viable CD3+CD4+CD8-CD45RO+ cells were sorted as the memory CD4+ T cells. Produced via immunoSEQ multiplex PCR; TCRdb's table is partial and in-frame only. Counted here are some 95,000 clones, 80% occurring once; the ten biggest clones make up 3.6%. This chain uses TRBV27 with TRBJ2-7, with 11 nucleotides matching TRBD2. Sequencing used memory CD4+ T cells from blood. The receptor's source is an adult in good health and CMV-seropositive. The CDR3 sequence: CASSARLAGGLDEQYF. In DNA form, the CDR3 reads TGTGCCAGCAGTGCACGTCTAGCGGGAGGCCTTGACGAGCAGTACTTC.